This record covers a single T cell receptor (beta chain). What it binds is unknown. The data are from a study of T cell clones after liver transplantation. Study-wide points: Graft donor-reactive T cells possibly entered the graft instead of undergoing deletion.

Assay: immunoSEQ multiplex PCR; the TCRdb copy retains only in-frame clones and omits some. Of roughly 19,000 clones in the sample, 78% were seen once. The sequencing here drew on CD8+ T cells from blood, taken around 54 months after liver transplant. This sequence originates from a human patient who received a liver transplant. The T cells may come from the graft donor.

The CDR3 DNA follows: TGTGCCAGCAGAGGAAGCGGGGAGCTGTTTTTT. It translates to CASRGSGELFF. V gene TRBV6-1 combines with J gene TRBJ2-2; unclear D gene. The CDR3 spans 11 residues. Germline-derived CDR1 and CDR2 are MNHNS and SASEGT. V was pared by 6 bases and J by 7 bases, with 6 bases between.